Sequencing of this T cell receptor beta chain was carried out in a study of cytomegalovirus exposure and HLA in healthy donors. Study results and caveats: HLA alleles showed associations with some 17,000 TCR beta sequences in a later analysis, at a 0.05 false discovery rate. Later on, analysis showed that most CMV-associated TCR beta chains appeared to be HLA-restricted. Equally common other TCR beta chains were less clonally expanded than HLA-associated ones, a later analysis found. A link between a missense DCLRE1C variant and TCR beta V- and J-gene trimming emerged from a later analysis.

The CDR3 consists of 16 residues. CDR1 SGHAT and CDR2 FQNNGV come from the germline V gene. Trimming removed 5 bases at V and 1 base at J, with 17 bases between. PCR employed 60 Vbeta and 13 Jbeta primers. TCRdb's copy holds only in-frame clones and misses some; the assay was immunoSEQ multiplex PCR. The sample has under 200,000 clones; roughly 90% are singletons. As concerns this clone: The antigen is not known.

Sequencing used PBMCs. The chain couples TRBV11-2 to TRBJ2-5, with D hard to call. The receptor's source is a woman younger than 35 in good health and CMV-seronegative. CDR3 in amino acids: CASSPAPWRLQETQYF. The CDR3, as DNA: TGTGCCAGCAGCCCTGCTCCCTGGCGGCTCCAAGAGACCCAGTACTTC.